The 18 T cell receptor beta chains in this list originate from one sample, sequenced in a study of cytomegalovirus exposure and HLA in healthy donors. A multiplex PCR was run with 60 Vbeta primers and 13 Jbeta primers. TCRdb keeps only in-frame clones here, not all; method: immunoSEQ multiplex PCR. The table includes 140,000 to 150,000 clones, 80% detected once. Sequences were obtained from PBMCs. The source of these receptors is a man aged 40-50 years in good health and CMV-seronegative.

The CDR3 loop reads CASSLALSSTDTQYF. The CDR3 DNA is TGCGCCAGCAGCTTGGCCCTGTCTAGCACAGATACGCAGTATTTT. The chain recombines TRBV5-1 with TRBJ2-3; D is unresolved. Between the trimmed V and J ends, which lost 0 bases and 0 bases, there was a span of 8 bases. This CDR3 spans 15 amino acids. Per the germline V gene, CDR1 is SGHRS and CDR2 is YFSETQ.

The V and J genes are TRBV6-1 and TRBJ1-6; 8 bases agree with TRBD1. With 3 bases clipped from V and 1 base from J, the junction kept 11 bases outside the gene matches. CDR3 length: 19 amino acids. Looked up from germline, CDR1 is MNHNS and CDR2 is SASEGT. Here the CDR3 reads CASSDGTGFGRSYNSPLHF. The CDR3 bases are TGTGCCAGCAGTGACGGGACAGGATTTGGTAGGTCCTATAATTCACCCCTCCACTTT.

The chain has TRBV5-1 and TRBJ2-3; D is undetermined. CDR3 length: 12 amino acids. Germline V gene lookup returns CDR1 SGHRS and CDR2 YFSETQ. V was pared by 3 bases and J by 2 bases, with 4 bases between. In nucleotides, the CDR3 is TGCGCCAGCAGCTCCCTCACAGATACGCAGTATTTT. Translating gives CASSSLTDTQYF.

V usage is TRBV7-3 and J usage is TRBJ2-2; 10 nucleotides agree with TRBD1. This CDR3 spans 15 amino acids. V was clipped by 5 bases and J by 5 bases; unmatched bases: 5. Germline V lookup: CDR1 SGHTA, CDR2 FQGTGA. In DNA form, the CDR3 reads TGTGCCAGCAGCCCTCGGACAGGGGGAACCGGGGAGCTGTTTTTT. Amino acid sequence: CASSPRTGGTGELFF.

The CDR3 DNA sequence: TGTGCCAGCAGCTTATCGGGGCTAGCTAGCGGGGTCAACGAGCAGTACTTC. Its protein product is CASSLSGLASGVNEQYF. The gene calls are TRBV7-2 and TRBJ2-7; 9 positions agree with TRBD2. This CDR3 region has 17 residues. V trimming: 2 bases; J trimming: 5 bases; junction bases outside the gene matches: 13. Germline V lookup: CDR1 SGHTA, CDR2 FQGNSA.

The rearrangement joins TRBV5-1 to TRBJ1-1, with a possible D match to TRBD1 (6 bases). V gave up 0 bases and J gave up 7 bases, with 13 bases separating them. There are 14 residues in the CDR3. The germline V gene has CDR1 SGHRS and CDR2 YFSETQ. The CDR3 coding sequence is TGCGCCAGCAGCTTGGTGGGCCAGGGGAATGAAGCTTTCTTT. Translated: CASSLVGQGNEAFF.

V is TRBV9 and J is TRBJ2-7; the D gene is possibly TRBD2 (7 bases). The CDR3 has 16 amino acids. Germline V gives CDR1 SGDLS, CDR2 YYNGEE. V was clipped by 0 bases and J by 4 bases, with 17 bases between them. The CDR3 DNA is TGTGCCAGCAGCGTAGGTGCGGGGGCGGTTCAGTACGAGCAGTACTTC. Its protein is CASSVGAGAVQYEQYF.

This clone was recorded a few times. Here the CDR3 reads CASSLEVSGATYEQYF. The CDR3 nucleotides read TGTGCCAGCAGCTTGGAGGTCAGCGGGGCGACCTACGAGCAGTACTTC. V usage is TRBV5-4 and J usage is TRBJ2-7, with 7 positions matching TRBD2. This CDR3 comprises 16 residues. The ends lost 0 bases at V and 2 bases at J; junction bases unmatched: 8. From germline, CDR1 is SGHNT and CDR2 YYREEE (reference sequence).

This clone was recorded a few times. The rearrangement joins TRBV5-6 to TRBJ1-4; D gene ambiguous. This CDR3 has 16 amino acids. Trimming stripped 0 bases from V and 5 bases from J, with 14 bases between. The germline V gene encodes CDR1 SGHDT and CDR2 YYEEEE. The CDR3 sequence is CASSLAKRRGNEKLFF. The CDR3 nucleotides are TGTGCCAGCAGCTTGGCCAAGAGGAGAGGGAATGAAAAACTGTTTTTT. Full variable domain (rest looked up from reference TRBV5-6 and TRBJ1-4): DAGVTQSPTHLIKTRGQQVTLRCSPKSGHDTVSWYQQALGQGPQFIFQYYEEEERQRGNFPDRFSGHQFPNYSSELNVNALLLGDSALYLCASSLAKRRGNEKLFFGSGTQLSVL.

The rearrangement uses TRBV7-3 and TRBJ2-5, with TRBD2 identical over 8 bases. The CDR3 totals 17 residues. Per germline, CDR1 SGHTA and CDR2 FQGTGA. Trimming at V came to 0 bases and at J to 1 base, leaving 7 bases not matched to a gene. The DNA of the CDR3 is TGTGCCAGCAGCTTAACGGTATTCGCGGGGGGCCAAGAGACCCAGTACTTC. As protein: CASSLTVFAGGQETQYF. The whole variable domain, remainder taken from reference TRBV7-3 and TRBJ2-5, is GAGVSQTPSNKVTEKGKYVELRCDPISGHTALYWYRQSLGQGPEFLIYFQGTGAADDSGLPNDRFFAVRPEGSVSTLKIQRTERGDSAVYLCASSLTVFAGGQETQYFGPGTRLLVL.

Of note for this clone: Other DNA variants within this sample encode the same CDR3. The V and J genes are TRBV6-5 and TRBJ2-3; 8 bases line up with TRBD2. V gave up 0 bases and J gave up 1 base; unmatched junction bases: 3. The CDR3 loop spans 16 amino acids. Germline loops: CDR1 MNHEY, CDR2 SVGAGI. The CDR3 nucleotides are TGTGCCAGCAGTTACTCTACTAGCGGCGGCACAGATACGCAGTATTTT. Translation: CASSYSTSGGTDTQYF.

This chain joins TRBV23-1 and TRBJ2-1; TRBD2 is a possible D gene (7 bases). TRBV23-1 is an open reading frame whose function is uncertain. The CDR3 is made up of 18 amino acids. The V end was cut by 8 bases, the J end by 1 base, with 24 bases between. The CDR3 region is CASHMGGPGGLSYNEQFF. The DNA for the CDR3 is TGCGCCAGCCACATGGGGGGGCCCGGGGGGCTATCCTACAATGAGCAGTTCTTC.

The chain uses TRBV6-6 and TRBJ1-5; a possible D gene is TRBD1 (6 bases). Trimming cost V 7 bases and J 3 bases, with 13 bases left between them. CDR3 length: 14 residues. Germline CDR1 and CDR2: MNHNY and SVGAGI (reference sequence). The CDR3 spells CASKSTGDNQPQHF. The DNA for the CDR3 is TGTGCCAGCAAGTCGACAGGCGACAATCAGCCCCAGCATTTT.

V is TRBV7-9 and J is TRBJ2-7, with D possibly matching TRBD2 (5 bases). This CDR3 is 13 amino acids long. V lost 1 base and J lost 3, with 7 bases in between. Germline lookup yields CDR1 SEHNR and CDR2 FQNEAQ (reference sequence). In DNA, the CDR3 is TGTGCCAGCAGCTTAGGAGCGGTCTACGAGCAGTACTTC. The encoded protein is CASSLGAVYEQYF.

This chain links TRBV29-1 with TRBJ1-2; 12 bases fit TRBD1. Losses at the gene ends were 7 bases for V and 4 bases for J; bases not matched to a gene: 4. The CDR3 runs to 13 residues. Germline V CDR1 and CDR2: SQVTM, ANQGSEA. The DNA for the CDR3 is TGCAGCGGCGGGACAGGGGGCCGCTATGGCTACACCTTC. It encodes CSGGTGGRYGYTF.

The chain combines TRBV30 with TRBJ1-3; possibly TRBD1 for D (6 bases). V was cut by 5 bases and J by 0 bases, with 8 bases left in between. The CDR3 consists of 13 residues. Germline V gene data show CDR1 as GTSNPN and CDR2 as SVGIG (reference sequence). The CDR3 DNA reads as TGTGCCTGGTCGGACAGCTCTGGAAACACCATATATTTT. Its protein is CAWSDSSGNTIYF.

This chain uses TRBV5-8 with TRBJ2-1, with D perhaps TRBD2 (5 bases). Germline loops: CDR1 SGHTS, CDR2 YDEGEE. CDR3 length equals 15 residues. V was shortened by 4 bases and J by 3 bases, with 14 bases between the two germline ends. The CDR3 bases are TGTGCCAGCAGCCAAACGGACTCCATCTACAATGAGCAGTTCTTC. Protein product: CASSQTDSIYNEQFF. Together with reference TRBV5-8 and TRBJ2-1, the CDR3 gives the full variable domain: EAGVTQSPTHLIKTRGQQATLRCSPISGHTSVYWYQQALGLGLQFLLWYDEGEERNRGNFPPRFSGRQFPNYSSELNVNALELEDSALYLCASSQTDSIYNEQFFGPGTRLTVL.

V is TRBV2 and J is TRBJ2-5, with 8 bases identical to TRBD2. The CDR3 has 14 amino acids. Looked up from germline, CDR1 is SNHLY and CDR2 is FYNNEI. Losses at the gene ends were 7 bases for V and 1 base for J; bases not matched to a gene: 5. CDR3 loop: CASTKAGGQETQYF. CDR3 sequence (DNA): TGTGCCAGCACCAAGGCGGGGGGCCAAGAGACCCAGTACTTC. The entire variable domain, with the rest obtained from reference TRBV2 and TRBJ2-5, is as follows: EPEVTQTPSHQVTQMGQEVILRCVPISNHLYFYWYRQILGQKVEFLVSFYNNEISEKSEIFDDQFSVERPDGSNFTLKIRSTKLEDSAMYFCASTKAGGQETQYFGPGTRLLVL.